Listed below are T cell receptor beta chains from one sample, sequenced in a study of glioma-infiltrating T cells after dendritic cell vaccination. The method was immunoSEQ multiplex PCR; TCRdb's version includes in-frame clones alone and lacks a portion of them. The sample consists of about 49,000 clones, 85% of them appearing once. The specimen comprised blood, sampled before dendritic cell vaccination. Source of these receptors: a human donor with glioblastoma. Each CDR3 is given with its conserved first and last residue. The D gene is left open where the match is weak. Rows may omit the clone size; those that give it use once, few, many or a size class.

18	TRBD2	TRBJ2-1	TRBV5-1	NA	CASSWGGSGANSYNEQFF	TGCGCCAGCAGCTGGGGGGGTAGCGGGGCCAACTCCTACAATGAGCAGTTCTTC
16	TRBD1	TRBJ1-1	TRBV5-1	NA	CASSLGQGYRNTEAFF	TGCGCCAGCAGCTTAGGACAGGGATATAGGAACACTGAAGCTTTCTTT
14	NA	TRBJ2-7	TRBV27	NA	CASSPQVLSYEQYF	TGTGCCAGCAGCCCCCAGGTTCTCTCCTACGAGCAGTACTTC
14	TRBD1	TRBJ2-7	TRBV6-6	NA	CASSPGQGTYEQYF	TGTGCCAGCAGTCCGGGACAGGGGACCTACGAGCAGTACTTC
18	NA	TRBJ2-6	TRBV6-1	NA	CASSVTGTRGSGANVLTF	TGTGCCAGCAGTGTTACCGGGACACGAGGCTCTGGGGCCAACGTCCTGACTTTC
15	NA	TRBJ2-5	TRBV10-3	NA	CAISESGGTQETQYF	TGTGCCATCAGTGAGTCGGGAGGTACTCAAGAGACCCAGTACTTC
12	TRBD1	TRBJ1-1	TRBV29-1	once	CSGGQVNTEAFF	TGCAGTGGCGGACAGGTGAACACTGAAGCTTTCTTT
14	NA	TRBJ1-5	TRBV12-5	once	CASGQGFSNQPQHF	TGTGCTAGTGGACAGGGATTTAGCAATCAGCCCCAGCATTTT
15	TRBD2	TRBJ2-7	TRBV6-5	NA	CASSSPGLAAYEQYF	TGTGCCAGCAGTTCCCCGGGACTAGCGGCCTACGAGCAGTACTTC
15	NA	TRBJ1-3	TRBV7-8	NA	CASSAQSSSGNTIYF	TGTGCCAGCAGCGCCCAATCTAGCTCTGGAAACACCATATATTTT
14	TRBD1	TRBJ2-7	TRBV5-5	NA	CASRSGGTGDEQYF	TGTGCCAGCAGGTCAGGGGGGACAGGGGACGAGCAGTACTTC
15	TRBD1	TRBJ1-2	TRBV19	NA	CASRGLDRAGYGYTF	TGTGCCAGCCGTGGATTGGACAGGGCGGGCTATGGCTACACCTTC
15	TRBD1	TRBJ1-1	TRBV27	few	CASSLSGTGWSEAFF	TGTGCCAGCAGTTTATCGGGGACAGGGTGGTCGGAAGCTTTCTTT
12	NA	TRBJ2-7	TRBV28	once	CASSLFSYEQYF	TGTGCCAGCAGTTTATTTAGCTACGAGCAGTACTTC
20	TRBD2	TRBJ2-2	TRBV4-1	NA	CASSLPTDPPAGGFTGELFF	TGCGCCAGCAGCCTCCCGACCGACCCCCCAGCGGGAGGGTTCACCGGGGAGCTGTTTTTT
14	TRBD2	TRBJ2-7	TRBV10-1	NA	CASSDSSGRYEQYF	TGCGCCAGCAGTGATTCTAGCGGGAGATACGAGCAGTACTTC
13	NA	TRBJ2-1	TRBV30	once	CAWSESGLGAQFF	TGTGCCTGGAGTGAATCAGGGTTGGGCGCGCAGTTCTTC
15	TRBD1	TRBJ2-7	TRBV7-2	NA	CASSPRPTGYYEQYF	TGTGCCAGCAGCCCCCGGCCGACAGGGTACTACGAGCAGTACTTC
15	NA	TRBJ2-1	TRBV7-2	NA	CASSYRSVNYNEQFF	TGTGCCAGCAGCTACCGTAGCGTCAACTACAATGAGCAGTTCTTC
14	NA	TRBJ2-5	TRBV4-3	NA	CASSHERGLETQYF	TGCGCCAGCAGCCACGAAAGGGGGTTGGAGACCCAGTACTTC
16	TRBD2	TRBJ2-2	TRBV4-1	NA	CASSQSSGIEKGELFF	TGCGCCAGCAGCCAGAGTAGCGGGATCGAGAAGGGGGAGCTGTTTTTT
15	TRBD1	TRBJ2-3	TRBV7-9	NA	CASSLGDSSTDTQYF	TGTGCCAGCAGCTTGGGGGACAGTAGCACAGATACGCAGTATTTT
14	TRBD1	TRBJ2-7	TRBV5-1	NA	CASRGGTGAYEQYF	TGCGCCAGCAGAGGGGGGACAGGAGCCTACGAGCAGTACTTC
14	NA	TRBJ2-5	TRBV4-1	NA	CASSPLTNQETQYF	TGCGCCAGCAGCCCCCTGACTAACCAAGAGACCCAGTACTTC
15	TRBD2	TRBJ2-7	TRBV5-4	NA	CASSLVGTSGYEQYF	TGTGCCAGCAGCTTGGTTGGGACTAGCGGCTACGAGCAGTACTTC
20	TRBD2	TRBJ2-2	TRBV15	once	CATSRESGSSGGPHTGELFF	TGTGCCACCAGCAGAGAGAGTGGATCTAGCGGGGGGCCACACACCGGGGAGCTGTTTTTT
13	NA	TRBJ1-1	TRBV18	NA	CASSLKRDGEAFF	TGTGCCAGCTCACTCAAGCGGGACGGGGAAGCTTTCTTT
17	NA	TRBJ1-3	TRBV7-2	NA	CASSPEIGQGSGNTIYF	TGTGCCAGCAGCCCTGAGATTGGGCAGGGCTCTGGAAACACCATATATTTT
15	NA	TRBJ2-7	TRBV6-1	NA	CASIPRTESSYEQYF	TGTGCCAGCATCCCCAGGACAGAGAGCTCCTACGAGCAGTACTTC